What follows are 6 T cell receptor beta chains derived from one specimen sequenced in a study of T cell responses to AZD1222 COVID-19 vaccine. Clones were sequenced by immunoSEQ multiplex PCR, and TCRdb holds only the in-frame ones, with some missing. Of under 200,000 clones listed, approximately 92% are singletons. The sample was peripheral blood, taken on day 0 of AZD1222 vaccination. These receptor sequences come from an adult in good health.

Note on this clone: The CDR3 carries no conserved terminal phenylalanine or tryptophan, so it likely arises from a read error. The DNA is left out, because the CDR3 cannot be placed on it with certainty; the CDR3 is given as TCRdb lists it. The genes are TRBV5-1 and TRBJ1-1; the tabulated D call, TRBD1, remains unverified against the DNA. The germline CDR1 and CDR2 sequences are SGHRS and YFSETQ. Both ends counted, the CDR3 spans 12 residues. The CDR3 sequence: CASSPDRGHPYY.

This chain uses TRBV12-3 or TRBV12-4 with TRBJ1-1; TRBD1 matches 7 bases. The CDR3 loop spans 13 amino acids. V lost 7 bases to trimming and J lost 5 bases; unmatched junction nucleotides: 7. CDR3 DNA: TGTGCCAGCACCCAGGGGGTGGGGACTGAAGCTTTCTTT. Encoded protein: CASTQGVGTEAFF.

The chain couples TRBV5-1 to TRBJ1-2; 8 nucleotides line up with TRBD1. Germline CDR1 SGHRS, CDR2 YFSETQ. The V gene end was trimmed by 4 bases and the J gene end by 4 bases; junction bases not matched to a gene: 15. The CDR3 has 17 residues. The CDR3 is CASSVGLIGQGGYGYTF. The DNA for the CDR3 is TGCGCCAGCAGCGTAGGACTTATCGGACAGGGAGGCTATGGCTACACCTTC.

This chain connects TRBV29-1 to TRBJ1-4, with D perhaps TRBD1 (5 bases). Germline V lookup: CDR1 SQVTM, CDR2 ANQGSEA. Trimming shortened V by 6 bases and J by 7 bases, and 15 bases separated the two germline ends. The CDR3 loop spans 13 amino acids. The DNA of the CDR3 is TGCAGCGTGGGACGGCCTCATGCTGAAAAACTGTTTTTT. Protein: CSVGRPHAEKLFF.

This chain connects TRBV5-1 to TRBJ1-4; TRBD1 is a possible D gene (5 bases). Germline V lookup: CDR1 SGHRS, CDR2 YFSETQ. There are 14 residues in the CDR3. V gave up 4 bases and J gave up 4 bases, with 11 bases separating them. CDR3 bases: TGCGCCAGCAGCCCATACGGGGGTAATGAAAAACTGTTTTTT. It is translated as CASSPYGGNEKLFF.

There are a few counts of this clone. This chain joins TRBV15 and TRBJ2-5, with a possible D match to TRBD1 (5 bases). Germline CDR1 and CDR2: LNHNV and YYDKDF (reference sequence). Trimming took 0 bases from V and 7 from J, leaving 15 bases between them. The CDR3 length is 15 residues. This CDR3 is CATSREAQGLGTQYF. CDR3 bases: TGTGCCACCAGCAGAGAAGCGCAGGGTTTAGGGACCCAGTACTTC. The full variable domain, its missing parts supplied by reference TRBV15 and TRBJ2-5, is DAMVIQNPRYQVTQFGKPVTLSCSQTLNHNVMYWYQQKSSQAPKLLFHYYDKDFNNEADTPDNFQSRRPNTSFCFLDIRSPGLGDTAMYLCATSREAQGLGTQYFGPGTRLLVL.